The next 21 T cell receptor beta chains were all read from a single sample in a study of siplizumab effects on memory and regulatory T cells. The method was immunoSEQ multiplex PCR; TCRdb's version includes in-frame clones alone and lacks a portion of them. The sample includes 100,000 or so clones, 90% to 95% of them seen just once. Material for sequencing was Tregs sorted from blood. These receptors were collected from a human donor in good health.

The CDR3 loop reads CASSYSPGPYGYTF. The CDR3 bases are TGTGCCAGCAGTTACTCCCCGGGACCTTATGGCTACACCTTC. The chain uses TRBV6-6 and TRBJ1-2; a possible D gene is TRBD1 (5 bases). The CDR3 has 14 residues. V shed 0 bases and J shed 5 bases, with 10 bases lying between them. Per germline, CDR1 MNHNY and CDR2 SVGAGI (reference sequence).

The V call is TRBV6-5, the J call TRBJ2-1; D might be TRBD2 (5 bases). V was clipped by 6 bases and J by 2 bases, with 14 bases between them. The CDR3 covers 15 residues. The germline V gene has CDR1 MNHEY and CDR2 SVGAGI. Written as DNA, the CDR3 is TGTGCCAGCAGATTCGGGCGGGCAACCTACAATGAGCAGTTCTTC. Its translation: CASRFGRATYNEQFF.

The chain carries TRBV4-2 and TRBJ1-2, with D uncertain. V lost 0 bases to trimming and J lost 0 bases, with 17 bases between them. Per germline, CDR1 LGHNA and CDR2 YNFKEQ. The CDR3 runs 18 residues. CDR3 sequence (DNA): TGTGCCAGCAGCCAAGATACGCCCCGGGCCTTAGCTAACTATGGCTACACCTTC. Residues: CASSQDTPRALANYGYTF.

The genes are TRBV5-8 and TRBJ2-2, with D unclear. CDR1 is SGHTS and CDR2 is YDEGEE in the germline V gene. This CDR3 is 14 amino acids long. Trimming took 0 bases from V and 0 from J, leaving 3 bases between them. The CDR3 spells CASSLGTNTGELFF. The CDR3 DNA reads TGTGCCAGCAGCTTGGGTACGAACACCGGGGAGCTGTTTTTT.

The rearrangement uses TRBV28 and TRBJ2-2; D unresolved. Deletions cut 3 bases from V and 1 base from J, with 12 bases between. CDR3 length equals 16 residues. CDR1 and CDR2 (germline): MDHEN, SYDVKM. CDR3: CASSLTGSQNTGELFF. CDR3 nucleotides: TGTGCCAGCAGTTTGACCGGGTCCCAGAACACCGGGGAGCTGTTTTTT.

This clone was observed a handful of times. The chain combines TRBV19 with TRBJ2-6; D not resolved. CDR3 length: 13 residues. V lost 10 bases and J lost 2, with 9 bases in between. The germline V gene encodes CDR1 LNHDA and CDR2 SQIVND (reference sequence). The CDR3 DNA reads as TGTGCCACTGATAGGCCTGGGGCCAACGTCCTGACTTTC. Translating it yields CATDRPGANVLTF.

The V call is TRBV5-4, the J call TRBJ2-7; D is unresolved. The V end was cut by 4 bases, the J end by 1 base, with 9 bases between. Per germline, CDR1 SGHNT and CDR2 YYREEE (reference sequence). The CDR3 length is 13 residues. The CDR3 spells CASSPPHSYEQYF. The CDR3 DNA reads TGTGCCAGCAGCCCCCCGCATTCCTACGAGCAGTACTTC.

The chain has TRBV2 and TRBJ1-1; no clear D gene. Trimming cost V 2 bases and J 0 bases, with 4 bases left between them. The CDR3 is 13 amino acids. Germline assignment: CDR1 SNHLY and CDR2 FYNNEI. The CDR3 here is CASSEQLNTEAFF. The CDR3 DNA reads TGTGCCAGCAGTGAACAATTGAACACTGAAGCTTTCTTT. Combining the CDR3 with reference TRBV2 and TRBJ1-1 gives the whole variable domain EPEVTQTPSHQVTQMGQEVILRCVPISNHLYFYWYRQILGQKVEFLVSFYNNEISEKSEIFDDQFSVERPDGSNFTLKIRSTKLEDSAMYFCASSEQLNTEAFFGQGTRLTVV.

This chain connects TRBV10-2 to TRBJ1-4, with D tentatively TRBD1 (5 bases). There are 14 residues in the CDR3. CDR1 and CDR2 (germline): WSHSY, SAAADI. The germline V and J ends were trimmed by 4 bases and 13 bases, with 19 bases remaining between them. This CDR3 reads CASSGPDSFVGLFF. Here the CDR3 DNA reads TGCGCCAGCAGTGGCCCCGACAGTTTTGTTGGACTGTTTTTT.

The chain uses TRBV2 and TRBJ2-1; D remains ambiguous. CDR1 and CDR2 from the germline V gene are SNHLY and FYNNEI. This CDR3 spans 13 amino acids. Between the trimmed V and J ends, which lost 2 bases and 9 bases, there was a span of 11 bases. The CDR3 DNA sequence: TGTGCCAGCAGTGAATGGATTGCGGTTGAGCAGTTCTTC. It encodes CASSEWIAVEQFF.

The J gene is TRBJ2-1, the V gene TRBV5-1, with 9 bases fitting TRBD2. The CDR3 runs 16 residues. From germline, CDR1 is SGHRS and CDR2 YFSETQ. V shed 3 bases and J 5 bases; nucleotides not matched to a gene: 9. The CDR3 sequence: CASSSWVAGGDNEQFF. The DNA of the CDR3 is TGCGCCAGCAGCTCTTGGGTGGCGGGAGGGGACAATGAGCAGTTCTTC.

The chain is built from TRBV28 and TRBJ1-5, with 7 positions matching TRBD1. The V gene end was trimmed by 5 bases and the J gene end by 2 bases; junction bases not matched to a gene: 6. This CDR3 has 15 amino acids. Per the germline V gene, CDR1 is MDHEN and CDR2 is SYDVKM. CDR3 region: CASSRPTGGNQPQHF. In DNA, the CDR3 is TGTGCCAGCAGTCGGCCTACAGGGGGCAATCAGCCCCAGCATTTT. The whole variable domain, filled in from reference TRBV28 and TRBJ1-5, reads DVKVTQSSRYLVKRTGEKVFLECVQDMDHENMFWYRQDPGLGLRLIYFSYDVKMKEKGDIPEGYSVSREKKERFSLILESASTNQTSMYLCASSRPTGGNQPQHFGDGTRLSIL.

The table lists this clone with a count of one. The V gene is TRBV28, the J gene TRBJ1-5; D is uncertain. Per germline, CDR1 MDHEN and CDR2 SYDVKM. The CDR3 length is 14 residues. The V end lost 1 base, the J end lost 4 bases, and 8 bases lay between the germline ends. The CDR3 DNA is TGTGCCAGCAGTTTATCTAGTAGAAATCAGCCCCAGCATTTT. This encodes CASSLSSRNQPQHF. The entire variable domain, with the rest obtained from reference TRBV28 and TRBJ1-5, is as follows: DVKVTQSSRYLVKRTGEKVFLECVQDMDHENMFWYRQDPGLGLRLIYFSYDVKMKEKGDIPEGYSVSREKKERFSLILESASTNQTSMYLCASSLSSRNQPQHFGDGTRLSIL.

The chain is built from TRBV7-9 and TRBJ2-1; 8 bases map to TRBD1. The CDR3 is 15 amino acids. Looked up from germline, CDR1 is SEHNR and CDR2 is FQNEAQ (reference sequence). V shed 6 bases and J 5 bases; nucleotides not matched to a gene: 9. The CDR3 loop is CASRTGVGAHNEQFF. CDR3 DNA sequence: TGTGCCAGCAGGACAGGGGTGGGGGCCCACAATGAGCAGTTCTTC.

The V gene is TRBV10-1, the J gene TRBJ2-1; no reliable D call. The CDR3 extends over 17 amino acids. V was cut by 0 bases and J by 4 bases, with 16 bases left in between. Looked up from germline, CDR1 is WNHNN and CDR2 is SYGVQD (reference sequence). CDR3 DNA: TGCGCCAGCAGTGAGTCGGTAGCTCCGTACGAATACAATGAGCAGTTCTTC. Encoded protein: CASSESVAPYEYNEQFF.

This chain uses TRBV28 with TRBJ1-4; 12 nucleotides match TRBD1. The CDR3 runs to 15 residues. Germline-derived CDR1 and CDR2 are MDHEN and SYDVKM. V lost 6 bases and J lost 10; bases outside the gene matches: 9. This chain's CDR3 is CASSRTGQGARKLFF. CDR3 coding DNA: TGTGCCAGCAGCCGCACGGGACAGGGGGCGCGAAAACTGTTTTTT.

The chain couples TRBV6-1 to TRBJ2-7, with TRBD1 matching over 10 bases. Per germline, CDR1 MNHNS and CDR2 SASEGT. CDR3 length: 15 residues. Germline trimming cut 5 bases from V and 6 bases from J; bases unmatched to any gene: 10. The CDR3: CASSPRDRGPGEQYF. CDR3 DNA sequence: TGTGCCAGCAGTCCACGGGACAGGGGACCCGGCGAGCAGTACTTC.

This chain joins TRBV20-1 and TRBJ1-2; weak D call: TRBD1 (6 bases). V was trimmed by 6 bases and J by 8 bases, leaving 10 bases between them. The CDR3 spans 10 residues. The germline V gene encodes CDR1 DFQATT and CDR2 SNEGSKA (reference sequence). In nucleotides, the CDR3 is TGCAGTGCCATGGGGGCCGGCTACACCTTC. Its protein is CSAMGAGYTF.

CDR3 nucleotide sequence: TGTGCCAGCAGCTCCCAAACGAACACTGAAGCTTTCTTT. This codes for CASSSQTNTEAFF. The chain links TRBV7-3 to TRBJ1-1; D is uncertain. Germline loops: CDR1 SGHTA, CDR2 FQGTGA. The germline V and J ends were trimmed by 4 bases and 1 base, with 7 bases remaining between them. This CDR3 spans 13 amino acids.

This clone was counted once. This sequence joins TRBV5-3 and TRBJ2-1, with TRBD2 matching 8 bases. TRBV5-3 is placed among ORFs of uncertain function. J lost 9 bases, V lost 6 bases, and 5 bases had no gene match. The CDR3 extends over 12 amino acids. CDR3 sequence reads: CARKRELCEQFF. CDR3 DNA sequence: TGTGCCAGAAAGCGGGAGTTGTGTGAGCAGTTCTTC.

The J gene is TRBJ1-1, the V gene TRBV18, with 7 bases lining up with TRBD1. V shed 7 bases and J 4 bases; nucleotides not matched to a gene: 6. Germline V lookup: CDR1 KGHSH, CDR2 LQKENI. The CDR3 runs to 13 residues. The chain's CDR3 is CASFYKGATEAFF. The CDR3 nucleotides are TGTGCCAGCTTTTATAAGGGGGCCACTGAAGCTTTCTTT.